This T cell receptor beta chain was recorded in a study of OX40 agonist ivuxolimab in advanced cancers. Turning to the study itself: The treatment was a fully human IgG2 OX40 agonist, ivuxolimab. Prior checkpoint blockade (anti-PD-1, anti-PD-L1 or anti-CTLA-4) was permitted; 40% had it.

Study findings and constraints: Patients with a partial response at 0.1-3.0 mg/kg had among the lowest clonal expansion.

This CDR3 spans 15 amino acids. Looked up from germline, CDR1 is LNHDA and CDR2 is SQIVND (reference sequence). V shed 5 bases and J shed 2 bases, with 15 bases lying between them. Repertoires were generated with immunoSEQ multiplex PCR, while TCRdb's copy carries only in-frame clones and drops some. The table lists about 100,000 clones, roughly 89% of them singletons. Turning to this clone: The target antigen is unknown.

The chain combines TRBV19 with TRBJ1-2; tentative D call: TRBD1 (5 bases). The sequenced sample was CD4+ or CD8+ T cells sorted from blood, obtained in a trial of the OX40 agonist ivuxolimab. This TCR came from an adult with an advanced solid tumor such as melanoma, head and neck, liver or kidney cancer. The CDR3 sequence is CASSDQGGWNYGYTF. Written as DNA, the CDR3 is TGTGCCAGTAGTGATCAGGGAGGTTGGAACTATGGCTACACCTTC.